The TCR beta chain described here comes from a study of CD8+CD57+ T cells in acquired aplastic anemia (dated by TCRdb to 2016 to 2019). At the level of the whole study: DNA extracted from sorted CD4+ and CD8+ cells had a mean of roughly 3 ug, with a range of 0.2 to 27.4 ug. CD8+CD57+ expansion was defined as a frequency above the mean frequency observed in healthy subjects.

Flow cytometry had shown CD8+CD57+ cell expansion in the patients selected for sequencing. All patients had severe acquired aplastic anemia diagnosed by International Study of Aplastic Anemia and Agranulocytosis and Camitta criteria. Patients had received no therapy at the time of blood sampling. TCR repertoires of sorted CD4+ and CD8+ blood T cells from severe aplastic anemia patients and healthy subjects were deep-sequenced in the study. Patients were enrolled in the USA under clinicaltrials.gov protocols 00001620, 01623167, 00001397, 00071045, 00081523 and 00961064. Ficoll-Paque density gradient centrifugation was used to isolate peripheral blood mononuclear cells. Before DNA was extracted, CD4+ and CD8+ T cells were sorted using either FACS or magnetic beads. Genomic DNA served as template for TCR beta VDJ combination and CDR3 sequence profiling. An Illumina HiSeq 2000 was the platform used for TCR repertoire sequencing. Under the source paper's analysis protocol: TRBV/TRBJ rearrangement plots, CDR3 size and DJ length profiles, and Simpson's diversity index were used to assess repertoires. The most abundant DNA sequence in the deep sequencing data was taken as the immunodominant clone. CDR3 amino acid sequences were checked for sharing across subjects and were also compared against the VDJdb database and published repertoires. TCRdb ran its own pipeline on the public reads, namely fastp trimming at Q25 and MiXCR clone calling, and kept in-frame beta chains. Rows with a matching CDR3 protein are joined into one entry that keeps the most common DNA and genes. The V and J calls, along with clone size, are taken from TCRdb and not from the paper's own processing. The sample table records 80,000 to 100,000 distinct CDR3 sequences; less than 75% of these occur just once. The ten largest clones take up about 60% of the sample.

The germline V gene encodes CDR1 LNHDA and CDR2 SQIVND (reference sequence). Here V drops 3 bases and J drops 9 bases, and the junction holds 6 bases not matched to any gene. From cysteine to phenylalanine, the CDR3 is 15 amino acids long. Only the CDR3 portion is preserved as DNA: 45 bases, with reading frame beginning at the first base. The study at large found these results: About 28 CD8+ CDR3 sequences were found in both patients and controls but appeared to be highly expressed in patients and within the immunodominant clones of the patients. CD8+ Simpson's diversity did not differ significantly between patients and healthy controls (P=0.060).

Turning to this clonotype: Its antigen specificity is not known. There are no base qualities to consult, and no much larger clone falls within one base.

This clonotype originated in a human donor with aplastic anemia. Recombination connected TRBV19 to TRBJ1-6; 9 central bases correspond to TRBD1. Sequenced sample: sorted CD4+, CD8+, or CD8+CD57+ T cells (not recorded which) from PBMCs. The CDR3 reads CASSIGTGRSSPLHF. In nucleotide form, the sequence is TGTGCCAGTAGTATCGGGACAGGGCGGAGTTCACCCCTCCACTTT.